In this sample, the clone carrying this T cell receptor beta chain turned up many times. The antigen is undetermined. The V gene's germline CDR1 is SGDLS and CDR2 YYNGEE. The CDR3 spans 15 residues. The V end was cut by 2 bases, the J end by 3 bases, with 11 bases between. This record belongs to a study of T cells in Graves' hyperthyroidism and ophthalmopathy. Notes on the study in general: By a 13 V-J model, ophthalmopathy was set apart from stable hyperthyroidism.

Graves' hyperthyroidism qualified as stable when ophthalmopathy did not progress within 18 months. Template material for amplifying TCR beta CDR3 regions consisted of RNA transcripts. The primer set for the first-round RT-PCR of the TCR CDR3 was HTBI. Each CDR3 protein gets one entry after TCRdb re-called the multiplex PCR reads with MiXCR. The sample holds approximately 560,000 distinct CDR3 sequences, 46% seen once. The sequencing input was peripheral blood or thyroid tissue (not recorded which). This sequence originates from a young woman with Graves' hyperthyroidism. V usage is TRBV9 and J usage is TRBJ1-4; tentative D call: TRBD1 (5 bases). The DNA of the CDR3 is TGTGCCAGCAGCGTTACGGGGGAGGCTAATGAAAAACTGTTTTTT. It specifies CASSVTGEANEKLFF.